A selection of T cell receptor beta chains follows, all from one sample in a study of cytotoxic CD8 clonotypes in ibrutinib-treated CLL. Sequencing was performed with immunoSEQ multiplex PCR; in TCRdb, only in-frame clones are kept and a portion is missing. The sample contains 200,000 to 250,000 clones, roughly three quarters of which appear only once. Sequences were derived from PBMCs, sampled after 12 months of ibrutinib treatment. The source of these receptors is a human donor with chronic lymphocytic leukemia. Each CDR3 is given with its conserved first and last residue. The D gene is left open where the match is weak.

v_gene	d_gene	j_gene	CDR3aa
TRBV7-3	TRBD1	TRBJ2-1	CASSYQLTGGYNEQFF
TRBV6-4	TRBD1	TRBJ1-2	CASRPGTGGYGYTF
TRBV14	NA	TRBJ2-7	CASSYYEQYF
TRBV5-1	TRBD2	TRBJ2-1	CASSSAGTRFNEQFF
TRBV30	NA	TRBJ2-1	CAWSARMGNEQFF
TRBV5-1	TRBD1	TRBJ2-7	CASSLGQGAAYEQYF
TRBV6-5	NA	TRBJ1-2	CASSYSRNYGYTF
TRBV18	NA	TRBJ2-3	CASSPPPPRTDTQYF
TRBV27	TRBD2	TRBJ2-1	CASSLSGLAGNNEQFF
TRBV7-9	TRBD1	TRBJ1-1	CASSPWDRGLRAFF
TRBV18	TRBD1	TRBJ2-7	CASSPGGTGTYEQYF
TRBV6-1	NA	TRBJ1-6	CASSEAGHNSPLHF
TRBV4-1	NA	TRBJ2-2	CASSPPWGGGSTGELFF
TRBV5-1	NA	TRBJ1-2	CASSLVGQIYGYTF
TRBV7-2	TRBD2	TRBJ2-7	CASSGAGAGTYEQYF
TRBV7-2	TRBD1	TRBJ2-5	CASSFDRGTQYF
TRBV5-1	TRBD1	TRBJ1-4	CASSLRDSTNEKLFF
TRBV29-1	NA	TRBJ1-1	CSATRGMTEAFF
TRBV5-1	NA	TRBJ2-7	CASSLGQGLIQYF
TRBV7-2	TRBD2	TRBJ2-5	CASSSELAGHIWGKETQYF
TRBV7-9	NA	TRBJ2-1	CASSPRGYNEQFF
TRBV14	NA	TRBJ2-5	CASSQDAASRMRQTQYF
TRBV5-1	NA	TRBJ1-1	CASSGHVHTEAFF
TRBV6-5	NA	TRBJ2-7	CASSYARENPYEQYF
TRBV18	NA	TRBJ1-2	CASSETRTDSYTF
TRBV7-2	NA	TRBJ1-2	CASSLSRGYGYTF
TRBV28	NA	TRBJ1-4	CASSLRATNEKLFF
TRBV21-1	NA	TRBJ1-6	CASSKPVTHNSPLHF
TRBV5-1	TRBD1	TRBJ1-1	CASSLGGTGSTEAFF
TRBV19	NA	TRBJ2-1	CASSMGARSYNEQFF
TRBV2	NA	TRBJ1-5	CASSEAGRNQPQHF
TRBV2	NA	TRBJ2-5	CASSEDWGEETQYF
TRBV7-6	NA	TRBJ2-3	CASSLWGTPSTDTQYF
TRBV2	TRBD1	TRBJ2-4	CASSEAGQVLAKNIQYF
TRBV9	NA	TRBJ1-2	CASSPSRQSYGYTF
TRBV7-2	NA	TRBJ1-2	CASSFRDLRKANYGYTF
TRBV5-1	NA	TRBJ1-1	CASSRLNTEAFF
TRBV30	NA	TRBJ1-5	CAWRGSPSAPQHF
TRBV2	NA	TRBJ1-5	CASSEANSGRPQHF
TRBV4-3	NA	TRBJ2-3	CASSPHPGSTDTQYF
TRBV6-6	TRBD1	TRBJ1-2	CASRPRQGGSYGYTF
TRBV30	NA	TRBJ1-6	CACQSGIFSPLHF
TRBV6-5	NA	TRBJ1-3	CASSTLDSSGNTIYF
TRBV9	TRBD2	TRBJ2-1	CASSAAGDGYNEQFF
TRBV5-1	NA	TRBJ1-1	CASSRETGGAFF